Shown below are 10 T cell receptor beta chains from a single sample sequenced in a study of cytomegalovirus exposure and HLA in healthy donors. 60 Vbeta and 13 Jbeta primers were used in PCR. Only in-frame clones appear in the TCRdb table, and some are missing; sequencing was by immunoSEQ multiplex PCR. The sample yields 150,000 to 200,000 clones, of which the top ten take up under 6.5%. The sequenced sample consisted of PBMCs. These receptors all come from a man aged 30 to 39 in good health and CMV-seronegative.

This sequence joins TRBV28 and TRBJ2-6, with D possibly matching TRBD1 (5 bases). This CDR3 has 16 residues. Trimming removed 5 bases at V and 1 base at J, with 12 bases between. Germline loops: CDR1 MDHEN, CDR2 SYDVKM. In DNA form, the CDR3 reads TGTGCCAGCAGTCCAATTGGGGCGTCTGGGGCCAACGTCCTGACTTTC. It specifies CASSPIGASGANVLTF.

The chain joins TRBV2 to TRBJ2-2; D remains unclear. Looked up from germline, CDR1 is SNHLY and CDR2 is FYNNEI. V was cut by 4 bases and J by 3 bases, with 9 bases left in between. This CDR3 region has 14 residues. The CDR3 here is CASSADRYTGELFF. For the CDR3, the DNA is TGTGCCAGCAGTGCCGATCGGTACACCGGGGAGCTGTTTTTT. Filled out from reference TRBV2 and TRBJ2-2, the complete variable domain reads EPEVTQTPSHQVTQMGQEVILRCVPISNHLYFYWYRQILGQKVEFLVSFYNNEISEKSEIFDDQFSVERPDGSNFTLKIRSTKLEDSAMYFCASSADRYTGELFFGEGSRLTVL.

The gene calls are TRBV10-3 and TRBJ1-5; a possible D gene is TRBD1 (6 bases). Germline V gives CDR1 ENHRY, CDR2 SYGVKD. The CDR3 has 13 amino acids. The V end was cut by 0 bases, the J end by 6 bases, with 6 bases between. The CDR3 coding sequence is TGTGCCATCAGTGAGTCGGACAGTCAGCCCCAGCATTTT. Amino acids: CAISESDSQPQHF.

The CDR3 nucleotides read TGTGCCAGCTCACCGAGTCCCGCACCAGGTTTCGTCGAGCAGTACTTC. Its translation is CASSPSPAPGFVEQYF. The chain carries TRBV18 and TRBJ2-7; unclear D gene. The CDR3 has 16 amino acids. V was trimmed by 3 bases and J by 6 bases, leaving 21 bases between them. Germline assignment: CDR1 KGHSH and CDR2 LQKENI.

The chain has TRBV5-1 and TRBJ1-2, with D tentatively TRBD1 (6 bases). V lost 3 bases and J 3 bases, leaving 12 bases between the germline ends. The germline V gene has CDR1 SGHRS and CDR2 YFSETQ. This CDR3 region has 14 residues. DNA for the CDR3: TGCGCCAGCAGCTCCACAGGGTCGGACTATGGCTACACCTTC. Translated, it gives CASSSTGSDYGYTF.

This chain joins TRBV14 and TRBJ1-1; maybe TRBD1 (5 bases). CDR3 length: 13 amino acids. Germline V gene lookup returns CDR1 SGHDN and CDR2 FVKESK. V was shortened by 1 base and J by 11 bases, with 14 bases between the two germline ends. CDR3 region: CASSQGGRRSAFF. The CDR3 DNA reads as TGTGCCAGCAGCCAAGGGGGCCGCAGGTCGGCTTTCTTT.

This chain links TRBV2 with TRBJ2-6, with D possibly TRBD2 on 6 matching bases. Germline V gives CDR1 SNHLY, CDR2 FYNNEI. CDR3 length: 15 amino acids. Between the trimmed V and J ends, which lost 2 bases and 3 bases, there was a span of 8 bases. The CDR3 nucleotides are TGTGCCAGCAGTGAACAGGAGGGTGGGGCCAACGTCCTGACTTTC. As protein: CASSEQEGGANVLTF.

The chain combines TRBV7-2 with TRBJ1-2; a weak D match, TRBD1 (6 bases). Trimming took 4 bases from V and 1 from J, leaving 19 bases between them. Per germline, CDR1 SGHTA and CDR2 FQGNSA. The CDR3 has 17 residues. DNA of the CDR3: TGTGCCAGCAGCTGGGGACAAGCCGGGGGGGGTAACTATGGCTACACCTTC. It encodes CASSWGQAGGGNYGYTF.

The chain combines TRBV28 with TRBJ1-2; 11 bases agree with TRBD1. The CDR3 has 17 amino acids. Germline V gene sequence: CDR1 MDHEN, CDR2 SYDVKM. V gave up 3 bases and J gave up 0 bases; unmatched junction bases: 6. For the CDR3, the DNA is TGTGCCAGCAGTTTCGGGACAGGGGGAGGCCCTAACTATGGCTACACCTTC. Translation: CASSFGTGGGPNYGYTF.

Regarding this clone: Different DNA sequences within this sample yield the same CDR3. This rearrangement joins TRBV18 to TRBJ2-1, with TRBD2 as a possible D gene (5 bases). The CDR3 contains 16 residues. The germline CDR1 and CDR2 sequences are KGHSH and LQKENI. Deletions cut 3 bases from V and 0 bases from J, with 12 bases between. Here the CDR3 reads CASSPRTGSSYNEQFF. DNA for the CDR3: TGTGCCAGCTCACCGCGGACTGGCAGCTCCTACAATGAGCAGTTCTTC. The full variable domain, rest sourced from reference TRBV18 and TRBJ2-1, is NAGVMQNPRHLVRRRGQEARLRCSPMKGHSHVYWYRQLPEEGLKFMVYLQKENIIDESGMPKERFSAEFPKEGPSILRIQQVVRGDSAAYFCASSPRTGSSYNEQFFGPGTRLTVL.